This TCR beta chain was found in a study of a mutant IDH1 vaccine in newly diagnosed glioma. Overall study context: Patients began vaccination 4-6 weeks after radiotherapy alone, or with temozolomide cycles.

Data came from immunoSEQ multiplex PCR; TCRdb stores just in-frame clones and leaves some out. The data contain tens of thousands of clones, around nine tenths of them seen just once; the ten biggest clones take up roughly 0.6%. Germline CDR1 and CDR2: LNHDA and SQIVND (reference sequence). The CDR3 runs to 16 residues. Trimming left V 2 bases short and J 2 bases short, with 14 bases between. As for time point: week 5, during vaccination. The content of each vaccine dose was 300 ug of mutant IDH1 20-mer peptide, and topical imiquimod accompanied it. Note on this clone: Its antigen is still unknown.

The genes are TRBV19 and TRBJ2-3; D is unclear. Sequencing was performed on PBMCs, taken from a glioma patient whose treatment included an IDH1 peptide vaccine. The receptor was isolated from a woman aged 50 to 60 with glioma. Here the CDR3 reads CASSIRTIQNTDTQYF. CDR3 coding DNA: TGTGCCAGTAGTATAAGAACTATTCAAAACACAGATACGCAGTATTTT.